This TCR beta chain appears in the sequencing data of a study of T-cell reconstitution after alpha-beta-depleted transplantation in children. The ends were cut back, 6 bases at V and 1 base at J, with 9 bases in the middle. Germline CDR1 is KGHSH and CDR2 is LQKENI. This CDR3 region has 13 residues. Study-wide results and limits: The main origin of T-cell counts and diversity one year after transplant was newly produced T cells. TCRbeta diversity was high at day 60 in some patients (a result of surviving recipient T cells and thymic progenitors). Expanded graft clones, several hundred of them, were reportedly the source of alpha-beta T cells about two months after transplant.

The authors prepared the TCRbeta library with unique molecular identifiers. TCRdb re-derived calls from the PCR reads in MiXCR, one entry per CDR3 protein. The table records almost 600,000 distinct CDR3 sequences, more than 20% of them present only once. This clonotype has more than one count but fewer than ten. The target antigen is unknown. The specimen comprised PBMCs, sampled before TCRalphabeta/CD19-depleted stem cell transplant. The chain is built from TRBV18 and TRBJ1-2; D remains unclear. This sequence originates from a boy in the first two years of life with Wiskott-Aldrich syndrome, due to receive a stem cell transplant. The CDR3 here is CASSLILNYGYTF. Here the CDR3 DNA reads TGTGCCAGCTCTTTGATACTTAACTATGGCTACACCTTC.